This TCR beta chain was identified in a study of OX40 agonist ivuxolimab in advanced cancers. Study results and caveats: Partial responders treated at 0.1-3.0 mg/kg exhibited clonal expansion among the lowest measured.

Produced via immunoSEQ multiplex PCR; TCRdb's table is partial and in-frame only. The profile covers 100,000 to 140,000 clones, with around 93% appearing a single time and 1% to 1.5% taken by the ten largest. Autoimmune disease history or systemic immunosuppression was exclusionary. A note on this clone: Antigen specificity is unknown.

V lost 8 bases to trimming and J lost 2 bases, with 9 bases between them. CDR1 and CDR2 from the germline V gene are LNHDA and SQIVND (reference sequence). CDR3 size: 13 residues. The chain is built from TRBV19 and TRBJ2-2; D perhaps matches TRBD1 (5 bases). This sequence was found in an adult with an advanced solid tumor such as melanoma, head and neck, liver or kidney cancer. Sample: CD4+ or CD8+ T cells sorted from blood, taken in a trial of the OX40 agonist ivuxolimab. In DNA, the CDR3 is TGTGCCAGTCTCAGGGAAAACACCGGGGAGCTGTTTTTT. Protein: CASLRENTGELFF.